One and the same sample provided the 4 T cell receptor beta chains below, sequenced in a study of regulatory T cells in long-lasting Graves disease (dated by TCRdb to about 2021). The library relied on multiplex PCR. Sequencing instrument: Illumina HiSeq 4000. To build TCR beta libraries, CDR3 regions were amplified by Arm-PCR using iRepertoire HTBI primers. TCRdb ran its own pipeline on the public reads, namely fastp trimming at Q25 and MiXCR clone calling, and kept in-frame beta chains. Rows are combined by CDR3 protein, so each entry shows the most common genes and DNA. This sample gives 200,000 to 250,000 distinct CDR3 sequences in total; roughly 21% of them show up just once. Around 14% of the sample rests with the top ten. In the paper's terms, the time point label means: newly diagnosed GD, antithyroid drugs for less than 3 months. RNA was extracted from PBMCs in TRIzol for both TCR sequencing and RNA sequencing.

This sample comprised peripheral blood mononuclear cells (PBMCs), obtained at new diagnosis, from a patient treated with antithyroid drugs. The receptors shown here come from a female donor with Graves disease.

This clonotype appeared many times. The J gene is TRBJ2-3, the V gene TRBV6-2 or TRBV6-3, with 7 bases that match TRBD1. Germline assignment: CDR1 MNHEY and CDR2 SVGEGT. This CDR3 spans 12 amino acids. Unmatched junction bases numbered 5, after V lost 10 bases and J lost 4 bases. CDR3 amino acids: CATEGAADTQYF. The CDR3 region has the DNA TGTGCCACCGAGGGGGCTGCAGATACGCAGTATTTT.

This clonotype was counted a few times. The V gene is TRBV19, the J gene TRBJ2-1; 10 bases agree with TRBD2. The V and J ends lost 2 bases and 7 bases, in that order; junction bases with no gene match: 5. Per germline, CDR1 LNHDA and CDR2 SQIVND (reference sequence). The CDR3 extends over 15 amino acids. The CDR3 DNA reads as TGTGCCAGTAGTATAATGTTGGGACTAGCGAATGAGCAGTTCTTC. Protein product: CASSIMLGLANEQFF.

This clonotype was found a few times. This chain joins TRBV6-1 and TRBJ2-5; D remains unclear. The CDR3 is 16 residues long. Germline V CDR1 and CDR2: MNHNS, SASEGT. Trimming cost V 2 bases and J 1 base, with 14 bases left between them. The CDR3, as DNA: TGTGCCAGCAGTGAATGGGTCGGCCGGAGCCAAGAGACCCAGTACTTC. Its protein is CASSEWVGRSQETQYF.

This clonotype has at least ten counts. The chain is built from TRBV6-5 and TRBJ1-5; no definite D call. Trimming took 0 bases from V and 6 from J, leaving 6 bases between them. The CDR3 is 13 residues long. The germline gives CDR1 MNHEY, CDR2 SVGAGI. The CDR3 DNA reads as TGTGCCAGCAGTTACTCGGGAGTTCAGCCCCAGCATTTT. Amino acids: CASSYSGVQPQHF.